The clone carrying this T cell receptor beta chain was seen many times. Its antigen is unidentified. The iRepertoire nested amplicon-rescue multiplex PCR amplified TCR alpha and beta CDR3s from RNA. TCRdb fed the multiplex PCR reads into MiXCR, producing one record per CDR3 protein. The sample records around 180,000 distinct CDR3 sequences, around 42% being singletons. V was trimmed by 8 bases and J by 8 bases, leaving 12 bases between them. This CDR3 is built from 11 residues. In germline, CDR1 is SGHTA, CDR2 FQGTGA. These data originate in a study of glioma-infiltrating T cells. Study results and limitations: Tissue and blood shared very few CDR3 sequences. Tissue-blood divergence was below expectation in non-neoplastic patients, above in gliomas.

The sample was glioma tissue, nonneoplastic brain tissue, or PBMCs (not recorded which). The clonotype was recovered from a human donor with low-grade glioma or glioblastoma, undergoing nonglioma brain surgery, or in good health (not recorded which). The V and J genes are TRBV7-3 and TRBJ1-2; D ambiguous. CDR3 DNA: TGTGCCAGCGGAGGGTTTGGCGGCTACACCTTC. The encoded protein is CASGGFGGYTF.